This TCR beta chain was sequenced in a study of T cells after yellow fever vaccination. Conversion of TCR transcripts into cDNA relied on 5'RACE template switching, which added a universal primer site and UMIs. TCRdb used MiXCR to reprocess the 5' RACE reads, holding one entry per CDR3 protein. The table shows under 250,000 distinct CDR3 sequences, with 2.5% to 3.5% occurring only once. With respect to this clonotype: What it binds is unknown.

General observations from the study: There was a small share of clonotypes that showed up in both the CD4 and CD8 compartments. On re-exposure, the response was weaker but peaked faster, at day 5 versus 15. From the bulk population, abundant clonotypes could contaminate and appear within FACS-sorted repertoires.

This CDR3 is 14 amino acids long. Between the trimmed V and J ends, which lost 5 bases and 8 bases, there was a span of 16 bases. The germline V gene has CDR1 SGHTA and CDR2 FQGNSA. The chain has TRBV7-2 and TRBJ2-4; D possibly corresponds to TRBD2 (5 bases). This TCR was sampled from a young man who received the YFV17D yellow fever vaccine. The starting material was CD4+ T cells sorted from PBMCs, obtained 10 days after the yellow fever booster vaccination. CDR3 loop: CASSPSRGWDIQYF. The CDR3, as DNA: TGTGCCAGCAGCCCTAGTCGGGGTTGGGACATTCAGTACTTC.